One sample yielded the 13 T cell receptor beta chains listed below, sequenced in a study of naive and memory T cell subsets. RNA was extracted from 2 to 2.5 ml of whole blood of healthy adults. Reverse transcription of blood and skin TCR RNA was primed at alpha and beta constant regions. TCRdb called the 5' RACE reads again in MiXCR, with one record for every CDR3 protein. The top ten hold roughly 1.8% of the sample, which has roughly 26,000 distinct CDR3 sequences, under 30% seen once. These receptors originate from a female donor in good health.

This rearrangement joins TRBV20-1 to TRBJ1-5; D gene uncertain. Germline V gives CDR1 DFQATT, CDR2 SNEGSKA (reference sequence). CDR3 length equals 13 residues. The V and J ends lost 1 base and 3 bases respectively, with 7 bases between them. CDR3 in amino acids: CSARVGDNQPQHF. The CDR3 DNA follows: TGCAGTGCTAGAGTTGGGGACAATCAGCCCCAGCATTTT.

This chain joins TRBV7-9 and TRBJ1-2; a weak D match, TRBD1 (5 bases). V lost 5 bases and J 4 bases, leaving 14 bases between the germline ends. This CDR3 has 14 amino acids. CDR1 and CDR2 from the germline V gene are SEHNR and FQNEAQ (reference sequence). This CDR3 is CASSPIGALYGYTF. The CDR3 nucleotides are TGTGCCAGCAGCCCAATTGGGGCCCTCTATGGCTACACCTTC. Variable domain in full (rest from reference TRBV7-9 and TRBJ1-2): DTGVSQNPRHKITKRGQNVTFRCDPISEHNRLYWYRQTLGQGPEFLTYFQNEAQLEKSRLLSDRFSAERPKGSFSTLEIQRTEQGDSAMYLCASSPIGALYGYTFGSGTRLTVV.

The table lists this clonotype with a few counts. The chain links TRBV20-1 to TRBJ2-5; TRBD2 matches 8 bases. J lost 4 bases, V lost 5 bases, and 9 bases had no gene match. The CDR3 runs 14 residues. Germline V gene lookup returns CDR1 DFQATT and CDR2 SNEGSKA (reference sequence). Here the CDR3 reads CSAPIAGLSETQYF. The CDR3, as DNA: TGCAGTGCTCCTATAGCGGGATTATCAGAGACCCAGTACTTC.

The chain employs TRBV9 and TRBJ2-7, with D possibly matching TRBD2 (6 bases). The CDR3 consists of 14 residues. The germline V and J ends were trimmed by 0 bases and 6 bases, with 13 bases remaining between them. Germline assignment: CDR1 SGDLS and CDR2 YYNGEE. The CDR3 region is CASSVGAAGREQYF. DNA for the CDR3: TGTGCCAGCAGCGTAGGGGCGGCGGGACGCGAGCAGTACTTC.

A single count supports this clonotype. This may come from a read error, since a much larger clone is one base off. The chain combines TRBV5-4 with TRBJ1-2, with 9 bases aligning to TRBD1. The CDR3 sequence is 15 residues long. Germline V lookup: CDR1 SGHNT, CDR2 YYREEE (reference sequence). V lost 4 bases, J lost 8 bases, and 12 bases stayed unmatched. The CDR3 DNA sequence: TGTGCCAGCAGCGTTTCCAGGACAGGGGCGCGGGGCTACACCTTC. This gives the protein CASSVSRTGARGYTF.

Relative to its sample, this clonotype is medium-sized. The J gene is TRBJ2-5, the V gene TRBV20-1; TRBD1 is a possible D gene (5 bases). Germline CDR1 and CDR2: DFQATT and SNEGSKA (reference sequence). Trimming stripped 0 bases from V and 4 bases from J, with 12 bases between. The CDR3 sequence is 14 residues long. The chain's CDR3 is CSARDRGRGETQYF. The CDR3 DNA sequence: TGCAGTGCTAGAGATCGAGGAAGGGGAGAGACCCAGTACTTC.

This chain uses TRBV5-6 with TRBJ1-5; D is unclear. The length of the CDR3 is 13 residues. V shed 0 bases and J shed 4 bases, with 5 bases lying between them. Germline values: CDR1 SGHDT, CDR2 YYEEEE. CDR3 protein: CASSLGLNQPQHF. The CDR3 region has the DNA TGTGCCAGCAGCTTGGGTCTTAATCAGCCCCAGCATTTT.

This clonotype was picked up many times. The chain carries TRBV20-1 and TRBJ2-3; 13 nucleotides align to TRBD2. V dropped 3 bases and J dropped 4; count of bases not matched to a gene: 4. Germline V gene data show CDR1 as DFQATT and CDR2 as SNEGSKA (reference sequence). The CDR3 spans 15 residues. Here the CDR3 reads CSASGLAGVSDTQYF. The CDR3 bases are TGCAGTGCTAGTGGACTAGCGGGAGTCTCAGATACGCAGTATTTT.

This chain connects TRBV29-1 to TRBJ2-7, with 9 bases that match TRBD2. Germline V gene data show CDR1 as SQVTM and CDR2 as ANQGSEA. With V trimmed by 4 bases and J by 2 bases, 3 bases remained unmatched. This CDR3 has 13 amino acids. The CDR3 DNA reads as TGCAGCGTTGGGACTAGCGATGCCTACGAGCAGTACTTC. This translates into CSVGTSDAYEQYF.

This clonotype was detected many times. This chain uses TRBV29-1 with TRBJ2-5, with 9 bases that match TRBD2. The V gene's germline CDR1 is SQVTM and CDR2 ANQGSEA. The CDR3 has 12 residues. The V gene end was trimmed by 7 bases and the J gene end by 3 bases; junction bases not matched to a gene: 3. The CDR3 DNA reads as TGCAGCGGAAGCGGGGGGAAAGAGACCCAGTACTTC. Residues: CSGSGGKETQYF.

There are many counts of this clonotype. The rearrangement uses TRBV29-1 and TRBJ1-4, with unresolved D. Germline loops: CDR1 SQVTM, CDR2 ANQGSEA. The CDR3 has 13 amino acids. V lost 4 bases, J lost 1 base, and 7 bases lay in between. The CDR3 spells CSVVIGTNEKLFF. The CDR3 bases are TGCAGCGTTGTCATCGGAACTAATGAAAAACTGTTTTTT.

The rearrangement uses TRBV12-3 or TRBV12-4 and TRBJ2-3, with D maybe TRBD1 (5 bases). The CDR3 sequence is 13 residues long. Trimming shortened V by 2 bases and J by 6 bases, and 9 bases separated the two germline ends. The CDR3 DNA sequence: TGTGCCAGCAGTTTAAGGCCAGGGGATACGCAGTATTTT. Its translation is CASSLRPGDTQYF.

This chain links TRBV20-1 with TRBJ2-3; D is unclear. This CDR3 comprises 14 residues. Germline-derived CDR1 and CDR2 are DFQATT and SNEGSKA (reference sequence). V lost 1 base and J 4 bases, leaving 12 bases between the germline ends. CDR3 nucleotides: TGCAGTGCTAGAGGGCCGATTAGGGCAGATACGCAGTATTTT. It translates to CSARGPIRADTQYF.